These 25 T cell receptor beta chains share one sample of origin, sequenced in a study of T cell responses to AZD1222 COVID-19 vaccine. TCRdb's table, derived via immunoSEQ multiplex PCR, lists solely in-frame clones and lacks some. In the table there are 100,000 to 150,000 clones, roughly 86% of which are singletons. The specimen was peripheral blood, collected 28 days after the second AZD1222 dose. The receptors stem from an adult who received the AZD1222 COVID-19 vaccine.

In nucleotides, the CDR3 is TGTGCCATTGGGACAGGGGGGACTGAAGCTTTCTTT. It translates to CAIGTGGTEAFF. This chain uses TRBV10-3 with TRBJ1-1; TRBD1 agrees at 11 bases. Germline V gene lookup returns CDR1 ENHRY and CDR2 SYGVKD. V gave up 9 bases and J gave up 5 bases; unmatched junction bases: 2. The length of the CDR3 is 12 residues.

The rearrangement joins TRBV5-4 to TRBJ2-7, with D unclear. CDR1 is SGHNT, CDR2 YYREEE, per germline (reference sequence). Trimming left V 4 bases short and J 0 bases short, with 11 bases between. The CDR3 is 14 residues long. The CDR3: CASSQIQSSYEQYF. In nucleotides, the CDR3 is TGTGCCAGCAGCCAGATACAGAGCTCCTACGAGCAGTACTTC. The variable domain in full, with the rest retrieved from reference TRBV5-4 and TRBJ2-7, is ETGVTQSPTHLIKTRGQQVTLRCSSQSGHNTVSWYQQALGQGPQFIFQYYREEENGRGNFPPRFSGLQFPNYSSELNVNALELDDSALYLCASSQIQSSYEQYFGPGTRLTVT.

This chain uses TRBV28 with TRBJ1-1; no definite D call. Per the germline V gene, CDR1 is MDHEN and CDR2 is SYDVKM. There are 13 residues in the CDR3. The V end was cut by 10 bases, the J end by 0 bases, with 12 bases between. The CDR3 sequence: CAISPEMNTEAFF. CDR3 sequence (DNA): TGTGCCATTAGCCCTGAGATGAACACTGAAGCTTTCTTT. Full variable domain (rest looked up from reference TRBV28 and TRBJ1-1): DVKVTQSSRYLVKRTGEKVFLECVQDMDHENMFWYRQDPGLGLRLIYFSYDVKMKEKGDIPEGYSVSREKKERFSLILESASTNQTSMYLCAISPEMNTEAFFGQGTRLTVV.

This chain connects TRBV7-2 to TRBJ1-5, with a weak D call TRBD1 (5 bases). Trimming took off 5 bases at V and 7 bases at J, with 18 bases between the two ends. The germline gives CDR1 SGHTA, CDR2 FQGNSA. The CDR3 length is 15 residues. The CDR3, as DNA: TGTGCCAGCAGCCTCGAACCGGGACGAGGACAGCCCCAGCATTTT. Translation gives CASSLEPGRGQPQHF.

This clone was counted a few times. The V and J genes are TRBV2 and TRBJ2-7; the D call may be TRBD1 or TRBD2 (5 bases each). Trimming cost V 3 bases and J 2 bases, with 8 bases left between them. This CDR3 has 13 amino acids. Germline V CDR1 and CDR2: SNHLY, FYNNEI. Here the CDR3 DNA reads TGTGCCAGCAGTGATTGGGGGACCTACGAGCAGTACTTC. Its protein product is CASSDWGTYEQYF.

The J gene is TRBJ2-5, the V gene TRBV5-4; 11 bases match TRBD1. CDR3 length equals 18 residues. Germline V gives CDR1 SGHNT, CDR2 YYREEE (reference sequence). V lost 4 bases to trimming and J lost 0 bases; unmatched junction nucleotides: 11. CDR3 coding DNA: TGTGCCAGCAGCGGCCGAGGACAGGGGGCGAGGTACCAAGAGACCCAGTACTTC. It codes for CASSGRGQGARYQETQYF.

CDR3 nucleotide sequence: TGCAGTGCTAGTGCGGGACAGTTTAATGAAAAACTGTTTTTT. This codes for CSASAGQFNEKLFF. The chain has TRBV20-1 and TRBJ1-4, with 7 bases that match TRBD1. Germline-derived CDR1 and CDR2 are DFQATT and SNEGSKA (reference sequence). Trimming at V came to 3 bases and at J to 4 bases, leaving 5 bases not matched to a gene. The CDR3 runs to 14 residues.

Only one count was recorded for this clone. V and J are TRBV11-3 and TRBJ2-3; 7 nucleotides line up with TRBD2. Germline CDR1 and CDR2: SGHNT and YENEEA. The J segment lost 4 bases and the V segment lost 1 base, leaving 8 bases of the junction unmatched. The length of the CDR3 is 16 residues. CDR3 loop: CASSLGTSASSDTQYF. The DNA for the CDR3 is TGTGCCAGCAGCTTAGGAACTAGCGCTTCCTCAGATACGCAGTATTTT.

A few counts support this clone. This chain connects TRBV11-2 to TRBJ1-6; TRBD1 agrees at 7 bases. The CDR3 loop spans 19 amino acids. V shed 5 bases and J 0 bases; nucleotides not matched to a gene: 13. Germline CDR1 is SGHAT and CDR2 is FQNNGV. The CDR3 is CASSTHHGTESSYNSPLHF. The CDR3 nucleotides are TGTGCCAGCAGCACTCACCATGGGACAGAGAGCTCCTATAATTCACCCCTCCACTTT.

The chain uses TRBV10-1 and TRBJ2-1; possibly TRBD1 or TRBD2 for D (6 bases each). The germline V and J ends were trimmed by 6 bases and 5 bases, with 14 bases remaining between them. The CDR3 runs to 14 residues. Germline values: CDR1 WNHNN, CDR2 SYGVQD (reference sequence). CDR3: CASSLGGWNNEQFF. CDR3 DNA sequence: TGCGCCAGCAGCCTAGGGGGGTGGAACAATGAGCAGTTCTTC.

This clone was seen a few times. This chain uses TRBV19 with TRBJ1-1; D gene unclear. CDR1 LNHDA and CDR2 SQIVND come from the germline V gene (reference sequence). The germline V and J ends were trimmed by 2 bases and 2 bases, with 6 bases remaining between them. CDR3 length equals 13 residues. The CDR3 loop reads CASSITINTEAFF. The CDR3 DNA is TGTGCCAGTAGTATAACCATAAACACTGAAGCTTTCTTT.

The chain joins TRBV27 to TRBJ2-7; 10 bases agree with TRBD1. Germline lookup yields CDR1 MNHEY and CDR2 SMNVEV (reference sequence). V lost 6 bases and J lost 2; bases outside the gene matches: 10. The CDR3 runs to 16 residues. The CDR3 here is CASSLRGTGATYEQYF. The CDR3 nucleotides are TGTGCCAGCAGCCTACGTGGGACAGGGGCAACCTACGAGCAGTACTTC.

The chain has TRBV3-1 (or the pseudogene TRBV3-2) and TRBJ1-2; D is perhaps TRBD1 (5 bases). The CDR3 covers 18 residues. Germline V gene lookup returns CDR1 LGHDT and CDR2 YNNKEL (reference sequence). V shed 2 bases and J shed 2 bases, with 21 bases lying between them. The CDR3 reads CASSQFAPGTTANYGYTF. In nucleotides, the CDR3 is TGTGCCAGCAGCCAATTCGCCCCCGGGACGACGGCCAACTATGGCTACACCTTC.

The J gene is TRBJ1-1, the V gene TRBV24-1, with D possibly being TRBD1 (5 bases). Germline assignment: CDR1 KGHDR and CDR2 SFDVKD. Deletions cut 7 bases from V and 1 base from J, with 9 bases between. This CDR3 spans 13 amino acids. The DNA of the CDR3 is TGTGCCACCAGGGGACGAAGGAACACTGAAGCTTTCTTT. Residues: CATRGRRNTEAFF.

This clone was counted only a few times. Here the CDR3 DNA reads TGTGCCAGCAGCCAACCGGGCATCGAAAAACTGTTTTTT. This gives the protein CASSQPGIEKLFF. The rearrangement joins TRBV3-1 (or the pseudogene TRBV3-2) to TRBJ1-4; D gene ambiguous. CDR1 is LGHDT, CDR2 YNNKEL, per germline (reference sequence). This CDR3 contains 13 residues. V was pared by 2 bases and J by 8 bases, with 9 bases between.

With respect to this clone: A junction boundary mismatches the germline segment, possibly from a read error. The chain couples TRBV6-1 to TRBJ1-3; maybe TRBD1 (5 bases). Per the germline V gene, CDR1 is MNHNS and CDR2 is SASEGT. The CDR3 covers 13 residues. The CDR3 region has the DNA TGTGCCAGCAGAGAAGGGGTTGGAAACACCATATATTTT. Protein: CASREGVGNTIYF.

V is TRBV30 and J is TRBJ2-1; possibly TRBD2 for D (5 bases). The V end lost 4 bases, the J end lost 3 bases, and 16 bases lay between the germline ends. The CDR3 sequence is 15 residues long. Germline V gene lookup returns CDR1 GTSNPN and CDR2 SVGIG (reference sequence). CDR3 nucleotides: TGTGCCTGGAATCTTGGAGTAGCGCACTACAATGAGCAGTTCTTC. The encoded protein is CAWNLGVAHYNEQFF.

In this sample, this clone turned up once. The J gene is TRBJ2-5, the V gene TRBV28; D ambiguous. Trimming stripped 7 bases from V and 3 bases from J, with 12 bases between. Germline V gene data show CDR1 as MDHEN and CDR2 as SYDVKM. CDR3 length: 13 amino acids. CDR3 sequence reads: CASTPWAEETQYF. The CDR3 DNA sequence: TGTGCCAGCACACCCTGGGCGGAAGAGACCCAGTACTTC.

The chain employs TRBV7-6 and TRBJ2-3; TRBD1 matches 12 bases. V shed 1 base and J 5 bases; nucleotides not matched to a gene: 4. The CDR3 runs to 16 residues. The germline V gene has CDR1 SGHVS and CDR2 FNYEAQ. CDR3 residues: CASSLGGQGARDTQYF. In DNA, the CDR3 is TGTGCCAGCAGCTTAGGGGGACAGGGGGCGCGAGATACGCAGTATTTT.

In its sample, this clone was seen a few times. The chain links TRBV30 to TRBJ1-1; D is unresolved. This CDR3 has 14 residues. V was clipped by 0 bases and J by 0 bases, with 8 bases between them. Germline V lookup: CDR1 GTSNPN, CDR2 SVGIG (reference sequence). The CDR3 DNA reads TGTGCCTGGAGTGTGCGGCGGTTGAACACTGAAGCTTTCTTT. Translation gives CAWSVRRLNTEAFF. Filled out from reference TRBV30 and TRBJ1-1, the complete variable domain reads SQTIHQWPATLVQPVGSPLSLECTVEGTSNPNLYWYRQAAGRGLQLLFYSVGIGQISSEVPQNLSASRPQDRQFILSSKKLLLSDSGFYLCAWSVRRLNTEAFFGQGTRLTVV.

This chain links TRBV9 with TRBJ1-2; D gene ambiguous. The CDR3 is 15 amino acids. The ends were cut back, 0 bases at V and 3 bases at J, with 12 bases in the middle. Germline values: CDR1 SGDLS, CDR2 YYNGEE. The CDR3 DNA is TGTGCCAGCAGCGTAGATGGGGATGGGTACTATGGCTACACCTTC. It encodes CASSVDGDGYYGYTF.

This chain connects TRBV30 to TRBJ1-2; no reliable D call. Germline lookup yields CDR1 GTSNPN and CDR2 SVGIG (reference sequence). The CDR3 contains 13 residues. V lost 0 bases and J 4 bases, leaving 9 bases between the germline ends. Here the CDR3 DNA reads TGTGCCTGGAGTGTAGAAGGCAGCTATGGCTACACCTTC. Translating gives CAWSVEGSYGYTF.

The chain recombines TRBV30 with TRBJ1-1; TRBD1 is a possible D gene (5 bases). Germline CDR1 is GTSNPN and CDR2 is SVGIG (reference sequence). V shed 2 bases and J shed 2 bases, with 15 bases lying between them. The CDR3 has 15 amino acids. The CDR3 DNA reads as TGTGCCTGGAGTCCCTGGGACCGGGTAAACACTGAAGCTTTCTTT. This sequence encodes CAWSPWDRVNTEAFF.

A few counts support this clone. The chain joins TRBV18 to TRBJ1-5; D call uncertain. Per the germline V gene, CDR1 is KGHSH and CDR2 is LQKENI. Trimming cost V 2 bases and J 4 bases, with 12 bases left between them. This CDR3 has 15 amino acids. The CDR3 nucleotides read TGTGCCAGCTCACCAGGGCAGTTGGGAAATCAGCCCCAGCATTTT. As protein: CASSPGQLGNQPQHF.

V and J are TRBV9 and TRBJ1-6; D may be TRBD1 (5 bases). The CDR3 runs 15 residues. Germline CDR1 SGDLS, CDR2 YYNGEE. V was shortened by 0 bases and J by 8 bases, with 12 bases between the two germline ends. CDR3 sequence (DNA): TGTGCCAGCAGCGTAGCAGGGCGCGGGGATTCACCCCTCCACTTT. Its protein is CASSVAGRGDSPLHF.